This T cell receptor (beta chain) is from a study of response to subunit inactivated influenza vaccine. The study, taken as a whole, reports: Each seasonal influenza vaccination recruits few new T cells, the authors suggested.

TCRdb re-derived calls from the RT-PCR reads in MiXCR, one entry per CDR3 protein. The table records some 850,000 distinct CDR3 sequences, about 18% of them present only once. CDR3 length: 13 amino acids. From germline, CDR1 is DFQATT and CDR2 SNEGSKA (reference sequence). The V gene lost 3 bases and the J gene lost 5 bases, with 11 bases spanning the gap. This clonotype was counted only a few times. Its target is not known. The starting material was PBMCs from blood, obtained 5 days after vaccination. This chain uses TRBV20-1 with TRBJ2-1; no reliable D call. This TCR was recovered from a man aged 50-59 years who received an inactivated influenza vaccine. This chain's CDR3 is CSASPRTDNEQFF. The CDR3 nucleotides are TGCAGTGCTAGTCCTCGGACCGACAATGAGCAGTTCTTC.